The clone carrying this T cell receptor (beta chain) was counted a single time. The DNA is left out, because the CDR3 cannot be placed on it with certainty; the CDR3 is given as TCRdb lists it. The record originates from a study of shared T cell receptors in the human thymus. Profiling relied on immunoSEQ multiplex PCR, and the TCRdb table lists in-frame clones only, not all of them. Found here are 500,000 to 850,000 clones, approximately 87% of them singletons; the top ten hold 0.0094%. The CDR3 comprises 12 residues, both ends counted. Germline V lookup: CDR1 SGHTA, CDR2 FQGNSA. This sample was shared with a second study, whose subject was human thymus T cells.

The sequenced material came from thymocytes. The rearrangement uses TRBV7-2 and TRBJ1-1; the D segment call TRBD1 is taken from the table without a DNA check. This TCR derives from a boy younger than two with a congenital heart defect. The CDR3: CASSLVGQGSFF.